The 4 T cell receptor beta chains presented below share a single source sample, sequenced in a study of early T cells in non-severe SARS-CoV-2 infection. TCRdb re-analysed the 5' RACE reads in MiXCR, keeping a single row per CDR3 protein. The sample consists of roughly 61,000 distinct CDR3 sequences, less than 14% of them appearing once. The specimen sequenced was whole blood. The receptors come from an adult who was a healthcare worker with PCR-confirmed SARS-CoV-2 infection or an uninfected control (not recorded which).

Many counts were recorded for this clonotype. As DNA, the CDR3 is TGTGCCAGCAGCGGGACAGGGAGCACCGGGGAGCTGTTTTTT. This gives the protein CASSGTGSTGELFF. This chain links TRBV6-4 with TRBJ2-2; the match to TRBD1 covers 9 bases. The CDR3 covers 14 residues. V was clipped by 6 bases and J by 4 bases; unmatched bases: 3. Germline CDR1 reads MRHNA; CDR2 reads SNTAGT.

This clonotype was seen a handful of times. The CDR3 region has the DNA TGTGCCAGCAGCCAACCGTACACCTGGGGTGAAAAACTGTTTTTT. Translation gives CASSQPYTWGEKLFF. The rearrangement uses TRBV3-1 and TRBJ1-4; D unresolved. The V gene's germline CDR1 is LGHDT and CDR2 YNNKEL (reference sequence). The V and J ends lost 2 bases and 7 bases respectively, with 14 bases between them. The CDR3 extends over 15 amino acids.

The table lists this clonotype with many counts. J is TRBJ2-2 and V is TRBV3-1; 8 nucleotides align to TRBD1. Germline CDR1 LGHDT, CDR2 YNNKEL (reference sequence). Trimming at V came to 4 bases and at J to 0 bases, leaving 19 bases not matched to a gene. The CDR3 is made up of 21 amino acids. In DNA, the CDR3 is TGTGCCAGCAGCCCAATCCGAACCGGGACAGGCCATACAGCGAACACCGGGGAGCTGTTTTTT. As protein: CASSPIRTGTGHTANTGELFF.

The sample holds a few counts of this clonotype. An end of the junction does not agree with germline; a read error may underlie this. The gene calls are TRBV6-5 and TRBJ2-1; TRBD1 aligns across 7 bases. The CDR3 is made up of 16 amino acids. CDR1 MNHEY and CDR2 SVGAGI come from the germline V gene. The CDR3 here is CASRHRGERLQSEQLF. The CDR3 bases are TGTGCCAGCAGGCACAGGGGAGAGAGGCTCCAGAGTGAGCAGCTCTTC.